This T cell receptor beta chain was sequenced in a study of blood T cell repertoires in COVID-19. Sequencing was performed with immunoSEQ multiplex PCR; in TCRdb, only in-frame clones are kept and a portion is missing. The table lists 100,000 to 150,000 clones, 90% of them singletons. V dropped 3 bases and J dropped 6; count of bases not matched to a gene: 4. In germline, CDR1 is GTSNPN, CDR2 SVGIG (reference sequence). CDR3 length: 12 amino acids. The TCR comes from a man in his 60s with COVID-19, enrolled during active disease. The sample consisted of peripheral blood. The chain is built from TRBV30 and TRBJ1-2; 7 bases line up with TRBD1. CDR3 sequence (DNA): TGTGCCTGGAGGCTCGACAGGGATGGCTACACCTTC. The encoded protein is CAWRLDRDGYTF.